This T cell receptor (beta chain) was observed in a study of blood T cells in healthy people across ages. PCR was performed a second time for about 7 to 12 cycles using a sample-barcoded 5' primer and a J-beta primer mix. A template-switch adaptor that had 12 random nucleotides put a tag on each cDNA molecule. TCRdb analysed the 5' RACE reads with MiXCR anew, one entry per CDR3 protein. The top ten hold 9.4% of the sample, which has more than 600,000 distinct CDR3 sequences, 20% to 25% seen once. This clonotype was seen more than once but under ten times. The same sample was also studied in work on T cells of mothers and their children.

The sample consisted of blood. This clonotype was sampled from a boy younger than 18 in good health.

DNA for the CDR3: TGTGCCAGCAGTTTAACCCAATGGACGGAGAGTGAAGAGACCCAGTACTTC. Amino acids: CASSLTQWTESEETQYF. The chain uses TRBV28 and TRBJ2-5; D unclear. V was cut by 2 bases and J by 3 bases, with 19 bases left in between. CDR3 size: 17 residues. Germline-derived CDR1 and CDR2 are MDHEN and SYDVKM.